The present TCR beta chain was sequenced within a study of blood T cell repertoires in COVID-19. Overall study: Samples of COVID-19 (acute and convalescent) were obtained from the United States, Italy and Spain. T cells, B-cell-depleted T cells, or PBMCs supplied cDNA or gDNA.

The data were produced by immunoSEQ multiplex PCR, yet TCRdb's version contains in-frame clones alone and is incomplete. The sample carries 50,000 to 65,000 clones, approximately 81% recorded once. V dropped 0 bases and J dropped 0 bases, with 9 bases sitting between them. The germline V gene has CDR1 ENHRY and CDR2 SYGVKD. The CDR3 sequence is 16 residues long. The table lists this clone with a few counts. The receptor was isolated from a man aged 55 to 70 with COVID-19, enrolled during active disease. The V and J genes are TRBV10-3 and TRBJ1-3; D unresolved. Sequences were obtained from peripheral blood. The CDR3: CAISESRGASGNTIYF. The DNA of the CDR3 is TGTGCCATCAGTGAGTCTCGGGGTGCCTCTGGAAACACCATATATTTT.